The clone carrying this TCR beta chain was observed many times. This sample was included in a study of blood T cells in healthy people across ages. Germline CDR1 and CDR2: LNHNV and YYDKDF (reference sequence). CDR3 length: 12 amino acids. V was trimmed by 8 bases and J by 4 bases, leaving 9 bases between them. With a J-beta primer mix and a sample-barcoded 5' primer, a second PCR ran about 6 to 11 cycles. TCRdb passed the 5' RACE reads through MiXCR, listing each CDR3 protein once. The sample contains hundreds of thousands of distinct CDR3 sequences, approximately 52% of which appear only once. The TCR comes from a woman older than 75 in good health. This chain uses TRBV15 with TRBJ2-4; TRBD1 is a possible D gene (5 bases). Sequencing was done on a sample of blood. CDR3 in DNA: TGTGCCACCGCACGGACAAAAAACATTCAGTACTTC. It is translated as CATARTKNIQYF.